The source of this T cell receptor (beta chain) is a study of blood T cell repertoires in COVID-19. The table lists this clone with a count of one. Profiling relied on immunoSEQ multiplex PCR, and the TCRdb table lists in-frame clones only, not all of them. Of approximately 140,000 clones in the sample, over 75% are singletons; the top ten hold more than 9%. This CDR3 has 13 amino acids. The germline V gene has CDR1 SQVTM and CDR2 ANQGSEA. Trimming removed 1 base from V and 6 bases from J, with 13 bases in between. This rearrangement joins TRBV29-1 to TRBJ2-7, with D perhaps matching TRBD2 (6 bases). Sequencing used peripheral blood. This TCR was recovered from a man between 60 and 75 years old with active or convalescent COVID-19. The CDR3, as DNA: TGCAGCGTTGAAGGGGCGGGCGGGGCCGAGCAGTACTTC. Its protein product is CSVEGAGGAEQYF.